This T cell receptor (beta chain) comes out of a study of T cell responses to AZD1222 COVID-19 vaccine. The wider study: Both about-4-week and about-12-week second-dose recipients were combined. Whole-study results and caveats: Scientists sampled the repertoires only once the peak T cell response had passed.

On this clone itself: Its antigen is still unknown.

CDR1 MNHNY and CDR2 SVGAGI come from the germline V gene (reference sequence). V trimming: 6 bases; J trimming: 1 base; junction bases outside the gene matches: 6. This CDR3 spans 15 amino acids. Method: immunoSEQ multiplex PCR; TCRdb's copy keeps in-frame clones and lacks some. The table lists roughly 84,000 clones, 70% to 90% of them singletons. The chain joins TRBV6-6 to TRBJ2-5, with 9 bases matching TRBD2. The sequence was collected from an adult in good health. Sequencing used peripheral blood, obtained on day 0 of AZD1222 vaccination. The CDR3 spells CASSLAGVFQETQYF. The CDR3 nucleotides are TGTGCCAGCAGCTTAGCGGGAGTGTTCCAAGAGACCCAGTACTTC.